This section outlines one T cell receptor beta chain sequence together with its context. The sample originates from a study of shared clonotypes between healthy human individuals. CDR3 length: 16 amino acids. After removal of 5 bases from V and 0 bases from J, the junction contained 3 bases not matched to a gene. Germline V gene data show CDR1 as KGHSH and CDR2 as LQKENI. Deep was the level used in running the assay. Profiling relied on immunoSEQ multiplex PCR, and the TCRdb table lists in-frame clones only, not all of them. The sample has 450,000 to 500,000 clones; around 73% are singletons. Sequenced sample: PBMCs. The TCR originated in a woman aged 40-49 years in good health. Some clones in this sample may be carry-over from other donors' samples. This chain uses TRBV18 with TRBJ2-1; 11 positions agree with TRBD2. The CDR3 here is CASSTGTSGSYNEQFF. CDR3 nucleotide sequence: TGTGCCAGCTCAACCGGGACTAGCGGCTCCTACAATGAGCAGTTCTTC.